This TCR beta chain was recovered during a study of vaccination effects on CD4 cells after COVID-19. A remark on this clone: Its antigen remains unknown.

Clones were read by immunoSEQ multiplex PCR, and TCRdb kept only the in-frame ones, dropping some. Counted here are 20,000 to 25,000 clones, less than 85% occurring once; the ten biggest clones make up about 9.7%. Deletions cut 4 bases from V and 3 bases from J, with 10 bases between. Germline CDR1 is KGHSH and CDR2 is LQKENI. The CDR3 sequence is 13 residues long. Study-level findings and limits: There was marked clonal contraction among infection- and vaccine-induced clones late after vaccination.

Prior to sequencing, the ViraFEST assay stimulated PBMC with viral peptide pools, which expanded the antigen-specific CD4+ T cells. The culture ran for 10 days, and then CD4+ T cells were isolated. Vaccine administered to participants consisted of two doses of either BNT162b2 or mRNA-1273. Among the vaccine recipients, none had a prior SARS-CoV-2 infection, and nucleocapsid antibodies were negative. A density of approximately 2 million PBMC per well was used; these cells were cultured with about 10 IU/ml IL-2 and approximately 10 ug/ml peptides. This receptor was identified in a human donor who received a COVID-19 vaccine. The specimen was CD4+ T cells from PBMCs cultured with HCoV-229E spike peptides, collected after COVID-19 vaccination. The J gene is TRBJ2-7, the V gene TRBV18; D gene uncertain. The CDR3 here is CASSQGTDYEQYF. CDR3 coding DNA: TGTGCCAGCTCACAGGGTACGGACTACGAGCAGTACTTC. Variable domain in full (rest from reference TRBV18 and TRBJ2-7): NAGVMQNPRHLVRRRGQEARLRCSPMKGHSHVYWYRQLPEEGLKFMVYLQKENIIDESGMPKERFSAEFPKEGPSILRIQQVVRGDSAAYFCASSQGTDYEQYFGPGTRLTVT.